This entry lists 8 T cell receptor beta chains sequenced from one sample in a study of T-cell reconstitution after alpha-beta-depleted transplantation in children. Construction of the TCRbeta library involved unique molecular identifiers. TCRdb reprocessed the PCR reads with MiXCR, giving one entry per CDR3 protein. The table records about 260,000 distinct CDR3 sequences, less than 9% of them present only once. Sequenced here: PBMCs, mostly from graft donor cells, sampled 180 days after TCRalphabeta/CD19-depleted stem cell transplant. Receptor source: a male patient aged 5 to 17 who had a stem cell transplant for acute lymphoblastic leukemia, so the T cells may come from the graft donor.

This clonotype occurred many times. This CDR3 reads CASSYLGLATYNEQFF. CDR3 sequence (DNA): TGTGCCAGCAGCTATTTGGGACTAGCGACCTACAATGAGCAGTTCTTC. The V gene is TRBV7-9, the J gene TRBJ2-1; 10 bases align to TRBD2. The CDR3 totals 16 residues. Trimming cost V 4 bases and J 2 bases; bases outside gene matches: 5. Per the germline V gene, CDR1 is SEHNR and CDR2 is FQNEAQ (reference sequence).

There are many counts of this clonotype. The chain is built from TRBV4-1 and TRBJ2-2; no reliable D call. Germline V CDR1 and CDR2: MGHRA, YSYEKL. With 2 bases removed from V and 2 bases from J, the gap between germline ends came to 9 bases. This CDR3 region has 15 residues. The CDR3 nucleotides read TGCGCCAGCAGCCAATGGGCAGCCAACACCGGGGAGCTGTTTTTT. Residues: CASSQWAANTGELFF.

There are many counts of this clonotype. The rearrangement uses TRBV20-1 and TRBJ1-5; unclear D gene. V shed 3 bases and J shed 2 bases, with 8 bases lying between them. This CDR3 has 13 amino acids. The germline CDR1 and CDR2 sequences are DFQATT and SNEGSKA (reference sequence). The CDR3 is CSARPQGNQPQHF. In DNA form, the CDR3 reads TGCAGTGCTAGGCCGCAGGGCAATCAGCCCCAGCATTTT.

This clonotype was detected ten times or more. The rearrangement links TRBV29-1 to TRBJ2-1; D assignment may be TRBD1 or TRBD2 (5 bases each). The CDR3 runs to 12 residues. Per the germline V gene, CDR1 is SQVTM and CDR2 is ANQGSEA. With 3 bases removed from V and 4 bases from J, the gap between germline ends came to 7 bases. The CDR3 DNA is TGCAGCGTTGAGGGACGGTACAATGAGCAGTTCTTC. Encoded protein: CSVEGRYNEQFF.

This clonotype came up many times. This sequence joins TRBV7-2 and TRBJ2-2; no reliable D call. There are 13 residues in the CDR3. Germline CDR1 SGHTA, CDR2 FQGNSA. The ends were cut back, 1 base at V and 10 bases at J, with 10 bases in the middle. The CDR3 DNA is TGTGCCAGCAGCTTAGAACTTGGCACGGAGCTGTTTTTT. It codes for CASSLELGTELFF.

A note on this clonotype: A much bigger clone sits one base away, suggesting this may be a read error. The rearrangement links TRBV10-3 to TRBJ1-2; tentatively, D is TRBD1 (5 bases). Germline-derived CDR1 and CDR2 are ENHRY and SYGVKD. CDR3 length equals 14 residues. CDR3 bases: TGTGCCTTCAGTGATGGGGGTCACAACTATGGCTACACCTTC. This encodes CAFSDGGHNYGYTF.

In this sample, this clonotype turned up many times. The chain's CDR3 is CASSSPSSKRGEQFF. The CDR3, as DNA: TGTGCCAGCAGCTCGCCCAGCTCCAAACGGGGTGAGCAGTTCTTC. The chain combines TRBV5-6 with TRBJ2-1; weak D call: TRBD2 (5 bases). V shed 3 bases and J shed 9 bases, with 19 bases lying between them. The CDR3 is 15 residues long. Germline CDR1 and CDR2: SGHDT and YYEEEE.

This clonotype was seen repeatedly, ten times or more. CDR3 amino acids: CASLRQHF. DNA for the CDR3: TGTGCCAGCCTACGGCAGCATTTT. The J gene is TRBJ1-5, the V gene TRBV9, with D unclear. Germline CDR1 reads SGDLS; CDR2 reads YYNGEE. The CDR3 has 8 amino acids. Trimming cost V 7 bases and J 13 bases, with 6 bases left between them.